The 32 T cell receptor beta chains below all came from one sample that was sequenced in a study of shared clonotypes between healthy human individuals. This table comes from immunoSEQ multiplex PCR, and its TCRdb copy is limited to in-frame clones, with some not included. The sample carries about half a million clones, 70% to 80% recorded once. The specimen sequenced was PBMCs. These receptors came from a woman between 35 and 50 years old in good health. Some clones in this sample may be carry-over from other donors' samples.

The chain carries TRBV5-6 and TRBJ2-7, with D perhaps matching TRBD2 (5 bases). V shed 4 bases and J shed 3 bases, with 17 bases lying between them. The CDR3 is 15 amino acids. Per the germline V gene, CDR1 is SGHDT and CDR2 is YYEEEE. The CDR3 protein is CASSRGLIHFYEQYF. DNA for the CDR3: TGTGCCAGCAGCCGAGGACTCATACATTTCTACGAGCAGTACTTC.

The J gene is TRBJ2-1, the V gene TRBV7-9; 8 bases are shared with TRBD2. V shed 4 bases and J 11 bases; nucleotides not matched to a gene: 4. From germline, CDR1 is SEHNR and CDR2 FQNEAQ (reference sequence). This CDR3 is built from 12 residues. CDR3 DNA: TGTGCCAGCAGCTCCACTAGCGGCAAGCAGTTCTTC. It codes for CASSSTSGKQFF.

For the CDR3, the DNA is TGCGCCAGCAGCCGGGTTGGAGCTAACTATGGCTACACCTTC. Protein sequence: CASSRVGANYGYTF. The V and J genes are TRBV4-3 and TRBJ1-2, with D unresolved. Germline CDR1 reads LGHNA; CDR2 reads YSLEER. The CDR3 extends over 14 amino acids. V was shortened by 4 bases and J by 0 bases, with 9 bases between the two germline ends.

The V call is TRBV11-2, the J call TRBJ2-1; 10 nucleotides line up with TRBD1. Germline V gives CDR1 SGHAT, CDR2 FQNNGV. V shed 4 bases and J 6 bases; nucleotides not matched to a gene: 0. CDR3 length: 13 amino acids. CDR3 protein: CASSWTGGNEQFF. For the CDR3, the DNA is TGTGCCAGCAGCTGGACAGGGGGCAATGAGCAGTTCTTC.

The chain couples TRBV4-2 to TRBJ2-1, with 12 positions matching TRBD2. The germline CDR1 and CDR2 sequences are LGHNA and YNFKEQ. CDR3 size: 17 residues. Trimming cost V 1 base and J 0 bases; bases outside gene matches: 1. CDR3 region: CASSQGGLAGSYNEQFF. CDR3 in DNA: TGTGCCAGCAGCCAAGGGGGACTAGCGGGCTCCTACAATGAGCAGTTCTTC.

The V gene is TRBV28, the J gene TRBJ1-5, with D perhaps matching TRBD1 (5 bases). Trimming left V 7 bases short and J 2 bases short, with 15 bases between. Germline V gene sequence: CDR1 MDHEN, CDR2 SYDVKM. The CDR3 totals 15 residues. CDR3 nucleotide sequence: TGTGCCAGCAAGCAGGGCGACCTCCGCAATCAGCCCCAGCATTTT. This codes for CASKQGDLRNQPQHF.

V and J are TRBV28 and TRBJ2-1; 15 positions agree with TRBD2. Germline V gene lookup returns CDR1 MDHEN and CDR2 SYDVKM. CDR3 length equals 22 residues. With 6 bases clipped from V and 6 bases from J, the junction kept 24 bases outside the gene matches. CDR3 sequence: CASRPPGLAGGGVGRESNEQFF. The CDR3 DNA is TGTGCCAGCAGGCCCCCGGGACTAGCGGGAGGAGGGGTGGGGAGGGAATCCAATGAGCAGTTCTTC.

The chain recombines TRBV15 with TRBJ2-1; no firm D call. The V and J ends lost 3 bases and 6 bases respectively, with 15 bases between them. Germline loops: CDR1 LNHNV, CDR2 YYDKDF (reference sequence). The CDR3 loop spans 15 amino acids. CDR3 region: CATSRPLPAVNEQFF. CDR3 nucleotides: TGTGCCACCAGCAGGCCGCTTCCAGCCGTCAATGAGCAGTTCTTC.

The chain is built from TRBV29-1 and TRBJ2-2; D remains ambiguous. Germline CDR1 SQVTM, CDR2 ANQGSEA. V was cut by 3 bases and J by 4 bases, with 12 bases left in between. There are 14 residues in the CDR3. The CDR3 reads CSVDPRRGTGELFF. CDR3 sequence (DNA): TGCAGCGTTGATCCAAGGAGAGGCACCGGGGAGCTGTTTTTT.

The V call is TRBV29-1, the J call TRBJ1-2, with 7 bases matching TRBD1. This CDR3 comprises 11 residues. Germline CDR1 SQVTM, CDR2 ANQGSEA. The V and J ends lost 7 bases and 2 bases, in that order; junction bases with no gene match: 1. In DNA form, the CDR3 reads TGCAGCGGCAGGGGGAACTATGGCTACACCTTC. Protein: CSGRGNYGYTF.

The CDR3 region is CASRHARAATNEQYF. The CDR3 DNA sequence: TGTGCCAGCAGACACGCTAGGGCGGCAACTAACGAGCAGTACTTC. This chain links TRBV7-2 with TRBJ2-7, with D hard to call. Germline V CDR1 and CDR2: SGHTA, FQGNSA. The CDR3 spans 15 residues. The germline V and J ends were trimmed by 6 bases and 5 bases, with 20 bases remaining between them. The whole variable domain, filled in from reference TRBV7-2 and TRBJ2-7, reads GAGVSQSPSNKVTEKGKDVELRCDPISGHTALYWYRQSLGQGLEFLIYFQGNSAPDKSGLPSDRFSAERTGGSVSTLTIQRTQQEDSAVYLCASRHARAATNEQYFGPGTRLTVT.

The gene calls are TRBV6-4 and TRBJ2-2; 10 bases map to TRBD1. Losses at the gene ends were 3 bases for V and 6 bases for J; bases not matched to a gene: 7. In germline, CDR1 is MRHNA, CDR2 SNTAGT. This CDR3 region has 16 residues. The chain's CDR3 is CASSEMGQGLSGELFF. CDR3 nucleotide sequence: TGTGCCAGCAGTGAAATGGGACAGGGGTTGTCCGGGGAGCTGTTTTTT.

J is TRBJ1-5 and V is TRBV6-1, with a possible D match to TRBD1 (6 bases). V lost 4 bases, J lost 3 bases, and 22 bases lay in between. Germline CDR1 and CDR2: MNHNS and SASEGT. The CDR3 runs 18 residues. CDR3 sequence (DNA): TGTGCCAGCAGTGCGGAAGGGGGGGCAGATGTCTTCAATCAGCCCCAGCATTTT. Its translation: CASSAEGGADVFNQPQHF.

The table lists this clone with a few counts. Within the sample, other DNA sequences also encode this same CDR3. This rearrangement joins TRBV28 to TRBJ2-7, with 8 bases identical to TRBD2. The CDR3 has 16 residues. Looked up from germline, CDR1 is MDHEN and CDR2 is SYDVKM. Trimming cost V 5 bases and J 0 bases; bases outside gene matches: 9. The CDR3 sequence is CASSPVGRAGSYEQYF. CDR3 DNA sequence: TGTGCCAGCAGTCCGGTCGGGAGGGCCGGCTCCTACGAGCAGTACTTC.

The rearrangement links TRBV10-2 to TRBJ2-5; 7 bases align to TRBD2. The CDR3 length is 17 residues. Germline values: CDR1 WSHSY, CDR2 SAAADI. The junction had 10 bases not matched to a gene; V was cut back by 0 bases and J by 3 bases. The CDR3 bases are TGCGCCAGCAGTGAGTCACAGACTAGCAGATTGAAAGAGACCCAGTACTTC. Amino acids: CASSESQTSRLKETQYF.

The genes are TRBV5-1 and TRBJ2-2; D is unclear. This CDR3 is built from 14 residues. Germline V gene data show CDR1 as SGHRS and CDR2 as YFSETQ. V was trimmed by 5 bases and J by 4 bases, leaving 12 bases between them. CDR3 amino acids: CASRRDLSTGELFF. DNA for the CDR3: TGCGCCAGCAGGAGAGATCTAAGCACCGGGGAGCTGTTTTTT.

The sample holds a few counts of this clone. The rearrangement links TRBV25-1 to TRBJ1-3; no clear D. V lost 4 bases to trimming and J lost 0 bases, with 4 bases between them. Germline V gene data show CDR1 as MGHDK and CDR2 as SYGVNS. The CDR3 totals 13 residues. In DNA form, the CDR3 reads TGTGCCAGCAGTGTGAGCTCTGGAAACACCATATATTTT. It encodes CASSVSSGNTIYF.

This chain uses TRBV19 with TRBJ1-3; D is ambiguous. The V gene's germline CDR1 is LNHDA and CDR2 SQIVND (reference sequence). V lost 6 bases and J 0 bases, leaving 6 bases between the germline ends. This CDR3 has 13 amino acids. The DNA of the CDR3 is TGTGCCAGTAGAAAGTCCTCTGGAAACACCATATATTTT. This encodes CASRKSSGNTIYF.

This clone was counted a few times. The CDR3 DNA follows: TGTGCCTGGAGCATCACTAGCGGGGGCTACAATGAGCAGTTCTTC. This gives the protein CAWSITSGGYNEQFF. The chain is built from TRBV30 and TRBJ2-1; the match to TRBD2 covers 11 bases. Germline assignment: CDR1 GTSNPN and CDR2 SVGIG (reference sequence). V lost 3 bases and J lost 3; bases outside the gene matches: 4. The CDR3 covers 15 residues.

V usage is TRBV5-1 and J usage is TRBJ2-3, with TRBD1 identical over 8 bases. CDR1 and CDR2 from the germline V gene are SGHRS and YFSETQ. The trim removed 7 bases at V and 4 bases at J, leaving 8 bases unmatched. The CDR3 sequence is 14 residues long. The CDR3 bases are TGCGCCAGCCGTCTTACAGGGGGTCCAGATACGCAGTATTTT. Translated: CASRLTGGPDTQYF.

CDR3 residues: CASSDSSYGYTF. For the CDR3, the DNA is TGCGCCAGCAGTGATAGCAGCTATGGCTACACCTTC. The V gene is TRBV10-2, the J gene TRBJ1-2; no reliable D call. Germline CDR1 is WSHSY and CDR2 is SAAADI. Trimming pared 3 bases from V and 4 bases from J, leaving 6 bases between. The CDR3 length is 12 residues.

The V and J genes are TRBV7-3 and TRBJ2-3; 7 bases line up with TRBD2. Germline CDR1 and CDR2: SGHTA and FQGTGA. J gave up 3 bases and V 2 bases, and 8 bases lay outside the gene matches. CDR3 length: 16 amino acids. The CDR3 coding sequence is TGTGCCAGCAGCTTAGTTGCGGGAGAGGGTACAGATACGCAGTATTTT. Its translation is CASSLVAGEGTDTQYF.

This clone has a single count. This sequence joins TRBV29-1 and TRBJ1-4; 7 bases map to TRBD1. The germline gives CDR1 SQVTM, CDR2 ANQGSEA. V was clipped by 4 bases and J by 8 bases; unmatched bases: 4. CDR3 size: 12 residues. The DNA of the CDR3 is TGCAGCGTTGGAGCAGGGGGAGAAAAACTGTTTTTT. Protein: CSVGAGGEKLFF.

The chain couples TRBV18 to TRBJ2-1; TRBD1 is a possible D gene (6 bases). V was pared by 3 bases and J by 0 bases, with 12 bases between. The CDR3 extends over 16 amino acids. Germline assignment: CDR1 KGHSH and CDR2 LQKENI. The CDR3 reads CASSPPGAFSYNEQFF. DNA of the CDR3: TGTGCCAGCTCACCCCCAGGGGCCTTCTCCTACAATGAGCAGTTCTTC.

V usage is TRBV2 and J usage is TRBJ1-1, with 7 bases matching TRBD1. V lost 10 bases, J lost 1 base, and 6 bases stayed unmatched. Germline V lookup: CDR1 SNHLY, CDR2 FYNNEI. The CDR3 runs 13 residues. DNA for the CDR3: TGTGCCACCTACAGGGGACCGAACACTGAAGCTTTCTTT. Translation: CATYRGPNTEAFF.

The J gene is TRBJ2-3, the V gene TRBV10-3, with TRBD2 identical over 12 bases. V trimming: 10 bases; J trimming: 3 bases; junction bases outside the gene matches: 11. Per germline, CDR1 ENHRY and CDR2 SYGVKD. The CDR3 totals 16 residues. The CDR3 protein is CASLGSSGRGTDTQYF. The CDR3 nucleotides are TGTGCCAGCCTGGGGTCTAGCGGGAGGGGGACAGATACGCAGTATTTT.

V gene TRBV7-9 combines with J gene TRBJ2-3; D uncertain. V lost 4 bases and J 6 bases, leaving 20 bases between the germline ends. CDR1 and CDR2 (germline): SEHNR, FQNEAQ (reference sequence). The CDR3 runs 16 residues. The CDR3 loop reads CASSWGTGPTPDTQYF. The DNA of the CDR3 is TGTGCCAGCAGCTGGGGTACCGGACCAACACCGGATACGCAGTATTTT.

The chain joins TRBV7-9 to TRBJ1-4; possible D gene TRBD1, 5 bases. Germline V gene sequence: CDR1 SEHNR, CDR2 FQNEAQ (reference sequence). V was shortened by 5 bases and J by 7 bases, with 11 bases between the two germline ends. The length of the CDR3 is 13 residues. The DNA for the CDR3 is TGTGCCAGCAGCCCGCAGGGACTTGAAAAACTGTTTTTT. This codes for CASSPQGLEKLFF.

CDR3 bases: TGTGCCAGCAGCTCTTTTGGGGGGACTGAAGCTTTCTTT. Translation gives CASSSFGGTEAFF. V usage is TRBV7-9 and J usage is TRBJ1-1; tentative D call: TRBD1 (5 bases). V gave up 4 bases and J gave up 5 bases, with 11 bases separating them. CDR1 and CDR2 from the germline V gene are SEHNR and FQNEAQ (reference sequence). This CDR3 comprises 13 residues.

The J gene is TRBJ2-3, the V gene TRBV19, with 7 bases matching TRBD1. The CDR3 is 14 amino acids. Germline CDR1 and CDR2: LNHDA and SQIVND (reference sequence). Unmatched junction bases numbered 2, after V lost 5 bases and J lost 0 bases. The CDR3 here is CASSPTGSTDTQYF. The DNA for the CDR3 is TGTGCCAGTAGTCCGACAGGGAGCACAGATACGCAGTATTTT.

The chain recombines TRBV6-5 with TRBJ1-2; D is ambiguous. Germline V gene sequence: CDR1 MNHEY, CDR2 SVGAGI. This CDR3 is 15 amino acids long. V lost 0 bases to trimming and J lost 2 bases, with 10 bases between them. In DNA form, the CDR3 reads TGTGCCAGCAGTTACTCGAAGACGGTAAACTATGGCTACACCTTC. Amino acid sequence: CASSYSKTVNYGYTF.

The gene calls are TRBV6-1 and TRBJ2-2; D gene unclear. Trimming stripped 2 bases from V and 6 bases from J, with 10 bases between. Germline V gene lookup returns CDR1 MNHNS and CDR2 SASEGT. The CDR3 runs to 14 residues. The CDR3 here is CASSEMKGPGELFF. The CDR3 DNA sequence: TGTGCCAGCAGTGAAATGAAGGGTCCCGGGGAGCTGTTTTTT.